This entry describes one TCR beta chain. Its antigen is not identified. The data are from a study of T cells in narcolepsy. Study findings and constraints: Same-patient CSF and blood CD4+ T cell clonotypes included HCRT-specific and TRIB2-specific autoreactive ones. Autoreactive clonotypes reportedly recurred in blood of same and different patients, not controls. No autoreactive T cell clone sequences appeared in some memory CD4+ repertoires.

Per germline, CDR1 MNHNY and CDR2 SVGAGI (reference sequence). Deletions cut 7 bases from V and 1 base from J, with 11 bases between. This CDR3 has 13 residues. The data were produced by immunoSEQ multiplex PCR, yet TCRdb's version contains in-frame clones alone and is incomplete. The sample holds tens of thousands of clones, roughly 85% seen once. The receptor was derived from a human donor in good health. The sample taken for sequencing was memory (CD45RA-) CD4+ T cells from blood. This sequence joins TRBV6-6 and TRBJ2-7; perhaps D is TRBD1 or TRBD2 (6 bases each). The CDR3 nucleotides read TGTGCCAGCACAGGGGAGGCGTCCTACGAGCAGTACTTC. Its protein is CASTGEASYEQYF.